This TCR beta chain was sequenced in a study of shared clonotypes between healthy human individuals. Points from the study as a whole: A limitation of the genetic and exposure-history diversity represented arose from few donors.

Points on this clone: The antigen is unknown.

Only in-frame clones appear in the TCRdb table, and some are missing; sequencing was by immunoSEQ multiplex PCR. The table lists 2 million to 2.5 million clones, 93% of them singletons. Trimming stripped 7 bases from V and 7 bases from J, with 13 bases between. There are 12 residues in the CDR3. CDR1 MNHNS and CDR2 SASEGT come from the germline V gene. The chain combines TRBV6-1 with TRBJ2-5; unclear D gene. Sequencing was performed on naive CD4+ T cells from PBMCs. Subset given: CD45RA+ positively selected. The TCR originated in a man aged 18 to 30 in good health. Some clones in this sample may be carry-over from other donors' samples. The CDR3 DNA reads TGTGCCAGCAAGGCCCCCCTGGGGACCCAGTACTTC. Amino acid sequence: CASKAPLGTQYF.